The entry that follows covers one TCR beta chain sequence. Its antigen remains unknown. Investigators pulled total RNA out of whole blood and did not sort T cells. TCRdb re-called the 5' RACE reads and shows each CDR3 protein once, DNA omitted. The sample data list some 190,000 distinct CDR3 sequences. This specimen belongs to a study of monozygotic twins with inflammatory bowel disease. General observations from the study: Twins with IBD were found to have lower TCRbeta diversity (inverse Simpson) than healthy co-twins. The analysis did not separate different T cell subtypes. IBD patients exhibited fewer clonotypes shared with other individuals than healthy twins, particularly with disease activity.

CDR3 length: 13 amino acids. Germline-derived CDR1 and CDR2 are MNHEY and SVGAGI. This TCR was recovered from a human donor with ulcerative colitis or Crohn's disease, or a healthy co-twin of an affected twin (not recorded which). V gene TRBV6-5 combines with J gene TRBJ1-1. Specimen: blood. CDR3 in amino acids: CASRRGRNTEAFF.